The subject of this entry is one T cell receptor (beta chain). It has no known antigen specificity. No base qualities exist here, and no much larger clone lies one base off it. The source of the sample is a study of T cell changes during pregnancy in multiple sclerosis (dated 2019 in TCRdb). Background on the whole study: In women with multiple sclerosis, the researchers looked at how the T cell repertoire shifted as pregnancy progressed.

The library was generated by the immunoSEQ multiplex PCR assay. TCRdb mirrors the immuneACCESS table, restricted to in-frame sequences. Some clones are absent from its copies; in checked studies, under half trace to an unresolved V gene, and the reason for the others is unknown. The sample profile shows fewer than 65,000 clones; roughly 91% of them were found once. Approximately 1.4% of the sample belongs to the ten largest clones. The sequencing used peripheral blood, collected after pregnancy. This receptor was identified in a female donor in good health, enrolled as a control in a pregnancy study.

This receptor carries the CDR3 CASSLGGQQETQYF. The nucleotide sequence reads as follows: TGCGCCAGCAGCTTGGGGGGACAACAAGAGACCCAGTACTTC. The rearrangement joined TRBV5-1 to TRBJ2-5, and TRBD1 may be the D gene, going by 6 matching bases. V and J are truncated by 0 bases and 2 bases respectively, leaving an intervening sequence of 8 bases. Taken from cysteine to phenylalanine, the CDR3 has 14 residues. Just CDR3 DNA is preserved here, 42 bases in frame from base 1. CDR1 and CDR2, looked up from the germline V gene, are SGHRS and YFSETQ.